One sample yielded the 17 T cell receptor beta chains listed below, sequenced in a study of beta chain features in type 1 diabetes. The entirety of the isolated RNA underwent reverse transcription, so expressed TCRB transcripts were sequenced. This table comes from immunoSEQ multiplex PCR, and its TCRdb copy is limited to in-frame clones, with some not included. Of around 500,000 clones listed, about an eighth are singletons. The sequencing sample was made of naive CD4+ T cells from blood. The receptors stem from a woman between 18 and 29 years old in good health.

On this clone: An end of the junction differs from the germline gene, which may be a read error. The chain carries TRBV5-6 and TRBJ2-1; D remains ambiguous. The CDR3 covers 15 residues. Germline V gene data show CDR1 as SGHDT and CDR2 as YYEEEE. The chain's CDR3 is CASTLKDAFYNEQFF. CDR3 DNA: TGTGCCAGCACCTTGAAGGACGCTTTCTACAATGAGCAGTTCTTC.

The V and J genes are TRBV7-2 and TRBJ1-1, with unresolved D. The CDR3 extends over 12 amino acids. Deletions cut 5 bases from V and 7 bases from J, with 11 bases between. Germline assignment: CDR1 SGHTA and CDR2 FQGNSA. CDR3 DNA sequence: TGTGCCAGCAGCCACGTGGAGAGTGAAGCTTTCTTT. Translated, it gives CASSHVESEAFF.

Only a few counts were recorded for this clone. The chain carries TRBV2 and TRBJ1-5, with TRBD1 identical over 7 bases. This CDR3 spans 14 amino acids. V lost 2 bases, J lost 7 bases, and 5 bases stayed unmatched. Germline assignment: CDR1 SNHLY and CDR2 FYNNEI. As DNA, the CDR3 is TGTGCCAGCAGTGAAACGACAGGGATGCAGCCCCAGCATTTT. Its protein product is CASSETTGMQPQHF. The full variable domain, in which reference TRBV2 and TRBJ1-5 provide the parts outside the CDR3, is EPEVTQTPSHQVTQMGQEVILRCVPISNHLYFYWYRQILGQKVEFLVSFYNNEISEKSEIFDDQFSVERPDGSNFTLKIRSTKLEDSAMYFCASSETTGMQPQHFGDGTRLSIL.

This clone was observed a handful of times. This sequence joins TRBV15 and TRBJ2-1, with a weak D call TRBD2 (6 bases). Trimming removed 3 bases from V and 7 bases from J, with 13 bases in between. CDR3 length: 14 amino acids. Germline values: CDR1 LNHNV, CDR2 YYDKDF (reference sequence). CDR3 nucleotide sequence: TGTGCCACCAGCAGGGCCCTAGGGAGGAATGAGCAGTTCTTC. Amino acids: CATSRALGRNEQFF.

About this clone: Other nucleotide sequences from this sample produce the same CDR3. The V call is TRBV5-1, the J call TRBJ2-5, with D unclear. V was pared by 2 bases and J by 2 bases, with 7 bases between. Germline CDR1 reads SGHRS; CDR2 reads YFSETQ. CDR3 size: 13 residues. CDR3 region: CASSLGPQETQYF. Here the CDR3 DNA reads TGCGCCAGCAGCTTAGGGCCTCAAGAGACCCAGTACTTC.

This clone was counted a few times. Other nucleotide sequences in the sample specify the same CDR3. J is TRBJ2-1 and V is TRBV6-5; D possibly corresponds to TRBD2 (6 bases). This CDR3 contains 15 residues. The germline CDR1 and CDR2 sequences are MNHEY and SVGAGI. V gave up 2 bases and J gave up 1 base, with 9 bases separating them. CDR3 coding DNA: TGTGCCAGCAGTTACGAGGCGGGATCCTACAATGAGCAGTTCTTC. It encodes CASSYEAGSYNEQFF.

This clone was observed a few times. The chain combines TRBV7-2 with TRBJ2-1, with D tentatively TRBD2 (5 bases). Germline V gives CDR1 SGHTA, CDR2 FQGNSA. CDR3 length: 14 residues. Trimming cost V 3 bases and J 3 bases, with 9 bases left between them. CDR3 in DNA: TGTGCCAGCAGCTTTGACTATTTCTACAATGAGCAGTTCTTC. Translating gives CASSFDYFYNEQFF.

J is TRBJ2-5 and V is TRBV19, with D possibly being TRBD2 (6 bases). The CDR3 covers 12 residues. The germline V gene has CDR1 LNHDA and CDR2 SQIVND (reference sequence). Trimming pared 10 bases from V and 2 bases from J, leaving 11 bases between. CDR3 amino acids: CATGSPQETQYF. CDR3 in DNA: TGTGCCACCGGGAGTCCTCAAGAGACCCAGTACTTC.

The CDR3, as DNA: TGTGCCAGCAGCTCAACTACGGTTCAGCCCCAGCATTTT. It is translated as CASSSTTVQPQHF. This chain uses TRBV7-2 with TRBJ1-5; D is unresolved. V dropped 4 bases and J dropped 6 bases, with 10 bases sitting between them. Germline V CDR1 and CDR2: SGHTA, FQGNSA. The CDR3 spans 13 residues.

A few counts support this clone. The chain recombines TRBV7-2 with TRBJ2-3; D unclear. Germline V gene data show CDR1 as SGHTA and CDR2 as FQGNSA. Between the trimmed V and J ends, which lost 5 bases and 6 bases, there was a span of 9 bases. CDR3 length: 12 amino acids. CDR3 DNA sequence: TGTGCCAGCAGCCAAAATGGGGATACGCAGTATTTT. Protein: CASSQNGDTQYF.

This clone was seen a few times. In DNA, the CDR3 is TGCGCCAGCAGTCAATCACAACCGGGGGACAGGGCAAATCAGCCCCAGCATTTT. This encodes CASSQSQPGDRANQPQHF. The rearrangement joins TRBV23-1 to TRBJ1-5, with 9 bases matching TRBD1. TRBV23-1 is placed among ORFs of uncertain function. V shed 0 bases, J shed 4 bases, and the junction held 10 bases outside the gene matches. The CDR3 is 18 amino acids.

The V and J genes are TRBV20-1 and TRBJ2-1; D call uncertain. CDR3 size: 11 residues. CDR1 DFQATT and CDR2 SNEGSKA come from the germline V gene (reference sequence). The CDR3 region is CIPLAYNEQFF. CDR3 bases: TGCATTCCTTTGGCCTACAATGAGCAGTTCTTC.

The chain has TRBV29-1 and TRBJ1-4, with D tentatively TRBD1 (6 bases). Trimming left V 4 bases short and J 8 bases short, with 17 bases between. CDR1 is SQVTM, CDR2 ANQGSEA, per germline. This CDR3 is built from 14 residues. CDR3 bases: TGCAGCGTTGGAAAAAACAGGGCTGGGGAAAAACTGTTTTTT. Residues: CSVGKNRAGEKLFF. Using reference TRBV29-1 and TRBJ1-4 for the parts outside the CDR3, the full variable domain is SAVISQKPSRDICQRGTSLTIQCQVDSQVTMMFWYRQQPGQSLTLIATANQGSEATYESGFVIDKFPISRPNLTFSTLTVSNMSPEDSSIYLCSVGKNRAGEKLFFGSGTQLSVL.

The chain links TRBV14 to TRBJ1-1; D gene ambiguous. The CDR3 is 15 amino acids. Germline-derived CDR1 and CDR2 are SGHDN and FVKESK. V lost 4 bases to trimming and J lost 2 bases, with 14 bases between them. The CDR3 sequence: CASSLRPEVNTEAFF. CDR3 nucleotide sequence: TGTGCCAGCAGCCTTCGACCCGAGGTTAACACTGAAGCTTTCTTT.

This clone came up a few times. In nucleotides, the CDR3 is TGTGCCAGCAGTGAGGGAGGGGAAGGGACTGAAGCTTTCTTT. This translates into CASSEGGEGTEAFF. This sequence joins TRBV25-1 and TRBJ1-1; D possibly corresponds to TRBD1 (5 bases). The V gene's germline CDR1 is MGHDK and CDR2 SYGVNS. With 3 bases removed from V and 5 bases from J, the gap between germline ends came to 13 bases. The CDR3 totals 14 residues.

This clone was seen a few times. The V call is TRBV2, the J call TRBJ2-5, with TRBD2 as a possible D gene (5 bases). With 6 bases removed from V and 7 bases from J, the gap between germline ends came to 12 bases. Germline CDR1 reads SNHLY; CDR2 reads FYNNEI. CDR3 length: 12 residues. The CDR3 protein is CASRDGGGTQYF. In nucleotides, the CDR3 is TGTGCCAGCAGGGATGGTGGAGGGACCCAGTACTTC.

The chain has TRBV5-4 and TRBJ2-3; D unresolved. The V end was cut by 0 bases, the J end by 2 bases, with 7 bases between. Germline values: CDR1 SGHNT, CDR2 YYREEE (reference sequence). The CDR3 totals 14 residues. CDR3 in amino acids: CASSLARYTDTQYF. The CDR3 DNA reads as TGTGCCAGCAGCTTGGCGCGGTACACAGATACGCAGTATTTT.